Detailed here is one TCR beta chain. Its antigen is undetermined. TCRdb's copy holds only in-frame clones and misses some; the assay was immunoSEQ multiplex PCR. The sample shows under 600,000 clones, over 60% of them seen only once. The data were taken from a study of shared clonotypes between healthy human individuals. The study's findings and limits: Sampling included only blood; tissue repertoires likely differ. Sequencing depth was expected to influence donor clonotype sharing.

The CDR3 has 15 residues. Germline V lookup: CDR1 GTSNPN, CDR2 SVGIG (reference sequence). V lost 2 bases and J lost 3, with 17 bases in between. The sequence derives from a woman aged 40 to 55 in good health. Some clones in this sample may be carry-over from other donors' samples. Sequences were obtained from PBMCs. The chain employs TRBV30 and TRBJ2-7; D possibly corresponds to TRBD2 (5 bases). In nucleotides, the CDR3 is TGTGCCTGGAGTCCCCCCCCACGGGGAGACTACGAGCAGTACTTC. Its protein product is CAWSPPPRGDYEQYF.